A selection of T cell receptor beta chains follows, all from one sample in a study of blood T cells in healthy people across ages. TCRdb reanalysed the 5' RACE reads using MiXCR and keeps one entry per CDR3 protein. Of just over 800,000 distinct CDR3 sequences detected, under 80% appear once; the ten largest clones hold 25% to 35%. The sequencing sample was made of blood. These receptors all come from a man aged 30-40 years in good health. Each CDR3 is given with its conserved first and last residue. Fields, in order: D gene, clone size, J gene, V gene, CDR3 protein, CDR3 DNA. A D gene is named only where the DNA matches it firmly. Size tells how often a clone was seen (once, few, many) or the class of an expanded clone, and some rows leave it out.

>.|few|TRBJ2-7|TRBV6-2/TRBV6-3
CASSYSPIAGFHEQYF
TGTGCCAGCAGTTACTCGCCGATTGCAGGGTTCCACGAGCAGTACTTC
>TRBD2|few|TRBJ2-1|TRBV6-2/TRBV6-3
CASSWETGTNYNEQFF
TGTGCCAGCAGTTGGGAAACCGGGACTAACTACAATGAGCAGTTCTTC
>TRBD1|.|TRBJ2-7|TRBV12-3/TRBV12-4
CASTLTGVEQYF
TGTGCCAGCACCTTGACAGGGGTCGAGCAGTACTTC
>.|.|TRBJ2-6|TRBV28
CASSLSGLTQVSGANVLTF
TGTGCCAGCAGTTTATCGGGCCTGACTCAAGTCTCTGGGGCCAACGTCCTGACTTTC
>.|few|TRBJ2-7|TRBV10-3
CAISTPPGVEQYF
TGTGCCATCAGCACACCCCCGGGAGTCGAGCAGTACTTC
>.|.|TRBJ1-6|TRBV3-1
CASSQWGTRGSPLHF
TGTGCCAGCAGCCAGTGGGGCACTCGAGGTTCACCCCTCCACTTT
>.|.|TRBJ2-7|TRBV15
CATSRDRDLGEQYF
TGTGCCACCAGCAGAGATAGGGACTTGGGGGAGCAGTACTTC
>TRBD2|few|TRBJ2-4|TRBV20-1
CSARSPLSGGPKNIQYF
TGCAGTGCTAGATCGCCTCTTAGCGGGGGGCCCAAAAACATTCAGTACTTC
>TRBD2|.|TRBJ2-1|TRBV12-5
CASGSIAGGSSDEQFF
TGTGCTAGTGGTTCCATAGCGGGGGGGTCATCGGATGAGCAGTTCTTC
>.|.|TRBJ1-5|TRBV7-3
CASSLNLGQPQHF
TGTGCCAGCAGCTTAAATTTAGGTCAGCCCCAGCATTTT
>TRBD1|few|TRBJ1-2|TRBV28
CASSFSDRVNYGYTF
TGTGCCAGCAGTTTTTCGGACAGGGTTAACTATGGCTACACCTTC
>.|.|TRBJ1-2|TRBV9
CASSPDGLTNYGYTF
TGTGCCAGCAGCCCTGATGGACTTACTAACTATGGCTACACCTTC
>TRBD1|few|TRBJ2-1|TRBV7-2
CASSSGQGRQFF
TGTGCCAGCAGCTCAGGACAGGGTCGGCAGTTCTTC
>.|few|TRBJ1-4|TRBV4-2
CASSRVKGAEKLFF
TGTGCCAGCAGCAGGGTTAAAGGGGCTGAAAAACTGTTTTTT
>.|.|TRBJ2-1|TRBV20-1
CSARDNSNEQFF
TGCAGTGCTAGAGACAACAGTAATGAGCAGTTCTTC
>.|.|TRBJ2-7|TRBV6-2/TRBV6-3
CASSKRQVYEQYF
TGTGCCAGCAGTAAACGACAGGTCTACGAGCAGTACTTC
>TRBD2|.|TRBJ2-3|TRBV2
CASPGGGTSTDTQYF
TGTGCCAGCCCTGGGGGGGGGACTAGCACAGATACGCAGTATTTT
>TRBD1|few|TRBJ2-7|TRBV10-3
CAIGQVNVEQYF
TGTGCCATTGGACAGGTTAACGTCGAGCAGTACTTC
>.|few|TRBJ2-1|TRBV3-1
CASSQDRGHEQFF
TGTGCCAGCAGCCAAGATAGGGGACATGAGCAGTTCTTC
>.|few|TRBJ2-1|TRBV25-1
CASTIGDPGYNEQFF
TGTGCCAGCACTATTGGGGACCCAGGCTACAATGAGCAGTTCTTC
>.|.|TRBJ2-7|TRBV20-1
CSARNSPAGGKQYF
TGCAGTGCTAGGAACAGCCCAGCTGGGGGAAAGCAGTACTTC
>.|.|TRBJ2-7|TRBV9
CASSGRDGVYEQYF
TGTGCCAGCAGCGGCCGGGACGGCGTCTACGAGCAGTACTTC
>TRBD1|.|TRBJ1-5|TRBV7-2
CASSPRTGGSNQPQHF
TGTGCCAGCAGCCCAAGGACAGGCGGCAGCAATCAGCCCCAGCATTTT
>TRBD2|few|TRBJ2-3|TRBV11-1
CASSSRGGSTQYF
TGTGCCAGCAGCTCCCGGGGGGGCTCTACGCAGTATTTT
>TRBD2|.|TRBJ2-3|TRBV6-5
CASSYSMSSGGRTDTQYF
TGTGCCAGCAGTTACTCGATGAGTAGCGGGGGGCGCACAGATACGCAGTATTTT
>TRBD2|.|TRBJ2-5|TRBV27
CASSFGGYFKETQYF
TGTGCCAGCAGTTTCGGGGGGTATTTTAAAGAGACCCAGTACTTC
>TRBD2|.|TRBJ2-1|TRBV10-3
CAISVKRDYNEQFF
TGTGCCATCAGTGTTAAGCGGGACTACAATGAGCAGTTCTTC
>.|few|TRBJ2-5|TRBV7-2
CASSLRQGLETQYF
TGTGCCAGCAGCTTAAGGCAGGGTTTAGAGACCCAGTACTTC
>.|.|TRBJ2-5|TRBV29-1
CSVDSSGTTYQETQYF
TGCAGCGTCGACTCTTCCGGGACAACGTACCAAGAGACCCAGTACTTC
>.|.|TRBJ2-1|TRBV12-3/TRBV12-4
CASRPGGTEQFF
TGTGCCAGCAGACCCGGAGGGACTGAGCAGTTCTTC
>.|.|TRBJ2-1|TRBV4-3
CASSLGVPNEQFF
TGCGCCAGCAGCCTAGGCGTCCCCAATGAGCAGTTCTTC
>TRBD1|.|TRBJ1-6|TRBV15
CATSRDPGQGYNSPLHF
TGTGCCACCAGCAGAGATCCGGGACAGGGGTATAATTCACCCCTCCACTTT
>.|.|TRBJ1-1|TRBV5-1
CASSFSDANTEAFF
TGCGCCAGCAGCTTCTCGGACGCGAACACTGAAGCTTTCTTT
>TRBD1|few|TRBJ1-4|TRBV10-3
CATVRRGTGDEKLFF
TGTGCCACTGTCCGCCGCGGGACAGGGGATGAAAAACTGTTTTTT
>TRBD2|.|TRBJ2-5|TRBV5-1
CASSGLAGDRETQYF
TGCGCCAGCAGCGGCCTAGCGGGGGATAGAGAGACCCAGTACTTC
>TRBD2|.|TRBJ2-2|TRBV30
CAYTSLAGGNTGELFF
TGTGCCTACACTTCCCTAGCGGGGGGGAACACCGGGGAGCTGTTTTTT
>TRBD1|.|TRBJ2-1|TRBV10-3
CAISGRDRGKTVTYNEQFF
TGTGCCATCAGTGGCAGGGACAGGGGGAAAACTGTCACCTACAATGAGCAGTTCTTC
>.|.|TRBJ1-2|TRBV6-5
CASSYNRAYGYTF
TGTGCCAGCAGTTACAACAGGGCCTATGGCTACACCTTC
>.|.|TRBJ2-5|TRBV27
CASSIGTYGTQYF
TGTGCCAGCAGCATTGGGACCTATGGGACCCAGTACTTC
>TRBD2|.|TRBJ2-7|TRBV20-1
CSASRRFSGAFYEQYF
TGCAGTGCTAGTCGGCGATTTAGCGGGGCCTTTTACGAGCAGTACTTC
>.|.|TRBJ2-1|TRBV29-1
CSVVTGQQFF
TGCAGCGTTGTTACAGGCCAGCAGTTCTTC
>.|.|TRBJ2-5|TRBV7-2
CASTSLRGRETQYF
TGTGCCAGCACTTCGCTGCGGGGCAGGGAGACCCAGTACTTC
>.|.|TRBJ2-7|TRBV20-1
CSARVPYRGLYEQYF
TGCAGTGCTAGAGTCCCCTACAGGGGACTGTACGAGCAGTACTTC
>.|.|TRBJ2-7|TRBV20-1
CSARQNYEQYF
TGCAGTGCTCGGCAGAATTACGAGCAGTACTTC